The 18 T cell receptor beta chains reported below all come from one sample, sequenced in a study of T cell responses to AZD1222 COVID-19 vaccine. Sequencing used immunoSEQ multiplex PCR; TCRdb keeps in-frame clones, though not all of them. The sample includes 180,000 or so clones, 85% to 95% of them seen just once. Sample: peripheral blood, taken 28 days after the second AZD1222 dose. Receptor source: an adult who received the AZD1222 COVID-19 vaccine.

The chain couples TRBV7-8 to TRBJ2-7; 8 nucleotides align to TRBD2. The trim removed 7 bases at V and 6 bases at J, leaving 5 bases unmatched. Per the germline V gene, CDR1 is SGHVS and CDR2 is FQNEAQ. The CDR3 sequence is 12 residues long. CDR3: CASTDGGVEQYF. As DNA, the CDR3 is TGTGCCAGCACCGACGGGGGGGTCGAGCAGTACTTC.

This clone was detected only a few times. The V and J genes are TRBV29-1 and TRBJ2-7; D not certain. V gave up 6 bases and J gave up 2 bases, with 17 bases separating them. The CDR3 has 14 amino acids. In germline, CDR1 is SQVTM, CDR2 ANQGSEA. The CDR3 sequence is CSVPAPSQAYEQYF. DNA for the CDR3: TGCAGCGTCCCTGCCCCCAGCCAGGCCTACGAGCAGTACTTC.

V usage is TRBV4-2 and J usage is TRBJ2-2, with D perhaps TRBD1 or TRBD2 (6 bases each). Germline values: CDR1 LGHNA, CDR2 YNFKEQ. The V end was cut by 1 base, the J end by 6 bases, with 12 bases between. The CDR3 loop spans 15 amino acids. This CDR3 reads CASSQADRGAGELFF. The DNA of the CDR3 is TGTGCCAGCAGCCAAGCCGATAGGGGGGCCGGGGAGCTGTTTTTT.

The chain is built from TRBV25-1 and TRBJ2-7; 7 nucleotides align to TRBD1. With V trimmed by 5 bases and J by 2 bases, 6 bases remained unmatched. The CDR3 has 14 residues. Germline V gives CDR1 MGHDK, CDR2 SYGVNS. CDR3 in DNA: TGTGCCAGCAGTAGCGAGACAGGGACCTACGAGCAGTACTTC. Encoded protein: CASSSETGTYEQYF.

This clone has only a few counts. The V and J genes are TRBV15 and TRBJ1-6; 10 bases are shared with TRBD1. Trimming cost V 8 bases and J 11 bases; bases outside gene matches: 9. In germline, CDR1 is LNHNV, CDR2 YYDKDF (reference sequence). CDR3 length: 14 residues. The CDR3 loop reads CATQRDRGITPLHF. CDR3 coding DNA: TGTGCCACCCAACGGGACAGGGGAATAACACCCCTCCACTTT.

Written as DNA, the CDR3 is TGTGCCAGCAGTTACGGGACAGGGAATGGTCAGCCCCAGCATTTT. It specifies CASSYGTGNGQPQHF. The chain uses TRBV6-5 and TRBJ1-5; 9 bases agree with TRBD1. The V segment lost 2 bases and the J segment 6 bases; nucleotides outside the gene matches: 5. This CDR3 region has 15 residues. Germline CDR1 MNHEY, CDR2 SVGAGI.

The rearrangement joins TRBV6-5 to TRBJ1-2; D ambiguous. Germline assignment: CDR1 MNHEY and CDR2 SVGAGI. The CDR3 spans 15 residues. V was cut by 0 bases and J by 3 bases, with 11 bases left in between. Here the CDR3 DNA reads TGTGCCAGCAGTTACTCGAGTGCAGCTGACTATGGCTACACCTTC. It specifies CASSYSSAADYGYTF.

The V gene is TRBV5-1, the J gene TRBJ2-7; either TRBD1 or TRBD2 may fit D (5 bases each). CDR1 SGHRS and CDR2 YFSETQ come from the germline V gene. This CDR3 is built from 15 residues. The V and J ends lost 0 bases and 0 bases respectively, with 10 bases between them. CDR3 loop: CASSLGGTPSYEQYF. The CDR3 DNA sequence: TGCGCCAGCAGCTTGGGGGGGACCCCCTCCTACGAGCAGTACTTC. Full variable domain (outside the CDR3, taken from reference TRBV5-1 and TRBJ2-7): KAGVTQTPRYLIKTRGQQVTLSCSPISGHRSVSWYQQTPGQGLQFLFEYFSETQRNKGNFPGRFSGRQFSNSRSEMNVSTLELGDSALYLCASSLGGTPSYEQYFGPGTRLTVT.

The J gene is TRBJ1-2, the V gene TRBV6-5; no clear D gene. The germline CDR1 and CDR2 sequences are MNHEY and SVGAGI. The germline V and J ends were trimmed by 5 bases and 4 bases, with 17 bases remaining between them. This CDR3 spans 15 amino acids. The chain's CDR3 is CASSPPRVGSYGYTF. The CDR3 region has the DNA TGTGCCAGCAGTCCTCCACGAGTCGGGTCCTATGGCTACACCTTC.

The chain couples TRBV5-8 to TRBJ2-3; 8 bases map to TRBD2. The V segment lost 0 bases and the J segment 4 bases; nucleotides outside the gene matches: 7. Per the germline V gene, CDR1 is SGHTS and CDR2 is YDEGEE. The CDR3 has 16 amino acids. CDR3 protein: CASSLAGTRGADTQYF. The CDR3 bases are TGTGCCAGCAGCTTGGCCGGGACTAGGGGGGCAGATACGCAGTATTTT.

This clone has just one count. The chain couples TRBV6-6 to TRBJ1-1; D is unclear. CDR3 length: 14 residues. Trimming took off 0 bases at V and 5 bases at J, with 10 bases between the two ends. The V gene's germline CDR1 is MNHNY and CDR2 SVGAGI (reference sequence). The chain's CDR3 is CASSYSPRDTEAFF. CDR3 nucleotide sequence: TGTGCCAGCAGTTACTCTCCTCGTGATACTGAAGCTTTCTTT.

The rearrangement links TRBV5-6 to TRBJ1-3; D remains unclear. Germline V gene data show CDR1 as SGHDT and CDR2 as YYEEEE. Trimming removed 3 bases from V and 0 bases from J, with 7 bases in between. This CDR3 comprises 14 residues. The CDR3 DNA reads as TGTGCCAGCAGCTCCGCGAGCTCTGGAAACACCATATATTTT. This codes for CASSSASSGNTIYF. Based on the CDR3 plus reference TRBV5-6 and TRBJ1-3, the full variable domain is DAGVTQSPTHLIKTRGQQVTLRCSPKSGHDTVSWYQQALGQGPQFIFQYYEEEERQRGNFPDRFSGHQFPNYSSELNVNALLLGDSALYLCASSSASSGNTIYFGEGSWLTVV.

The chain has TRBV5-1 and TRBJ1-2, with TRBD1 identical over 9 bases. Per the germline V gene, CDR1 is SGHRS and CDR2 is YFSETQ. The CDR3 has 17 residues. Trimming took 5 bases from V and 4 from J; bases not matched to a gene: 15. Here the CDR3 reads CASRGGTGPFVPYGYTF. The CDR3 bases are TGCGCCAGCAGGGGAGGGACAGGGCCCTTCGTCCCCTATGGCTACACCTTC.

This clone was found once. The rearrangement links TRBV6-5 to TRBJ1-6; D not resolved. The CDR3 is made up of 12 amino acids. In germline, CDR1 is MNHEY, CDR2 SVGAGI. The V and J ends lost 0 bases and 7 bases respectively, with 1 base between them. In DNA, the CDR3 is TGTGCCAGCAGTTACTCGAATTCACCCCTCCACTTT. Protein product: CASSYSNSPLHF.

The chain couples TRBV6-2 or TRBV6-3 to TRBJ1-5; D not resolved. Germline lookup yields CDR1 MNHEY and CDR2 SVGEGT. V was trimmed by 5 bases and J by 6 bases, leaving 20 bases between them. The CDR3 has 16 residues. CDR3: CASSRNGREVGQPQHF. The CDR3 coding sequence is TGTGCCAGCAGTAGGAACGGGCGAGAGGTCGGTCAGCCCCAGCATTTT.

A single count supports this clone. The CDR3 nucleotides read TGTGCCAGCAGCCAAGCAAGGGGGATAGGGAATTCACCCCTCCACTTT. Its protein is CASSQARGIGNSPLHF. This chain links TRBV3-1 (or the pseudogene TRBV3-2) with TRBJ1-6; D perhaps matches TRBD1 (6 bases). Trimming cost V 1 base and J 7 bases, with 14 bases left between them. Germline assignment: CDR1 LGHDT and CDR2 YNNKEL (reference sequence). CDR3 length equals 16 residues.

V is TRBV3-1 (or the pseudogene TRBV3-2) and J is TRBJ1-2; 8 bases map to TRBD1. Trimming removed 3 bases from V and 5 bases from J; junction bases left unmatched: 8. The CDR3 loop spans 15 amino acids. Germline CDR1 LGHDT, CDR2 YNNKEL (reference sequence). In DNA, the CDR3 is TGTGCCAGCAGCCAGATGCAGGGGGCGCATTATGGCTACACCTTC. Protein sequence: CASSQMQGAHYGYTF.

The chain uses TRBV2 and TRBJ1-2; no clear D gene. Per the germline V gene, CDR1 is SNHLY and CDR2 is FYNNEI. CDR3 length equals 10 residues. Trimming pared 6 bases from V and 3 bases from J, leaving 2 bases between. This CDR3 is CASRDYGYTF. The CDR3 DNA reads as TGTGCCAGCAGGGACTATGGCTACACCTTC.